Listed here is a single TCR beta chain. This entry comes from a study of T cell changes during pregnancy in multiple sclerosis. Profiled with immunoSEQ multiplex PCR; TCRdb holds only in-frame clones, not every one. In the table there are some 15,000 clones, approximately 88% of which are singletons. V shed 6 bases, J shed 4 bases, and the junction held 6 bases outside the gene matches. Germline CDR1 and CDR2: MNHEY and SMNVEV (reference sequence). This CDR3 spans 14 amino acids. Sequencing was performed on CD8+ T cells from peripheral blood mononuclear cells, taken in the second trimester of pregnancy. This chain links TRBV27 with TRBJ1-2, with 9 positions matching TRBD1. The clonotype was recovered from a female donor in good health, enrolled as a control in a pregnancy study. CDR3 DNA: TGTGCCAGCAGGGGAACAGGGGGCGCCTATGGCTACACCTTC. Residues: CASRGTGGAYGYTF.